Each of the 24 T cell receptor beta chains below was sequenced from the same sample in a study of Ad26.COV2.S vaccination and SARS-CoV-2 variants. Profiling relied on immunoSEQ multiplex PCR, and the TCRdb table lists in-frame clones only, not all of them. The sample holds some 390,000 clones, 89% seen once. Indicated treatment: over 15 received Ad26.COV2.S at low or high dose, single or two shots; several received placebo; per-sample allocation not given. The samples were gathered on day 63 after the first injection of vaccine or placebo. Material: peripheral blood, obtained in a trial of Ad26.COV2.S vaccine versus placebo. These receptors all come from a person between 18 and 65 years old who received the Ad26.COV2.S COVID-19 vaccine or a placebo.

This clone was seen once. The chain joins TRBV6-5 to TRBJ1-4, with 8 bases that match TRBD1. This CDR3 region has 14 residues. After removal of 4 bases from V and 7 bases from J, the junction contained 5 bases not matched to a gene. Germline V gene sequence: CDR1 MNHEY, CDR2 SVGAGI. The chain's CDR3 is CASSWDRKGEKLFF. The DNA of the CDR3 is TGTGCCAGCAGTTGGGACAGGAAGGGTGAAAAACTGTTTTTT.

V gene TRBV6-2 or TRBV6-3 combines with J gene TRBJ1-1, with no clear D. Trimming shortened V by 3 bases and J by 9 bases, and 8 bases separated the two germline ends. The CDR3 covers 11 residues. Germline values: CDR1 MNHEY, CDR2 SVGEGT. As DNA, the CDR3 is TGTGCCAGCAGTTATGTCAGTAAAGCTTTCTTT. The encoded protein is CASSYVSKAFF.

The rearrangement joins TRBV28 to TRBJ2-2; 9 positions agree with TRBD2. V shed 3 bases, J shed 8 bases, and the junction held 16 bases outside the gene matches. The CDR3 covers 18 residues. Germline CDR1 MDHEN, CDR2 SYDVKM. DNA for the CDR3: TGTGCCAGCAGTTTGGGGCTGAGAAGCGGGGGGTTGCTGGGGGAGCTGTTTTTT. This encodes CASSLGLRSGGLLGELFF.

This chain links TRBV7-3 with TRBJ2-1, with D hard to call. The CDR3 length is 12 residues. Trimming took 1 base from V and 11 from J, leaving 9 bases between them. Germline CDR1 and CDR2: SGHTA and FQGTGA. The CDR3 DNA reads as TGTGCCAGCAGCTTAATTGGCAGGAAGCAGTTCTTC. It is translated as CASSLIGRKQFF.

The genes are TRBV12-5 and TRBJ2-7, with 9 bases fitting TRBD1. V trimming: 5 bases; J trimming: 4 bases; junction bases outside the gene matches: 3. The CDR3 totals 13 residues. Germline V gene sequence: CDR1 LGHNT, CDR2 FRNRAP. DNA for the CDR3: TGTGCTAGTGGTACGGACAGGGGTTACGAGCAGTACTTC. Translated: CASGTDRGYEQYF.

This chain connects TRBV6-1 to TRBJ1-1; D remains ambiguous. The CDR3 covers 13 residues. The V and J ends lost 3 bases and 6 bases respectively, with 11 bases between them. In germline, CDR1 is MNHNS, CDR2 SASEGT. Here the CDR3 DNA reads TGTGCCAGCAGTGACAGGCCTAACGCTGAAGCTTTCTTT. It is translated as CASSDRPNAEAFF.

As concerns this clone: Its ends do not fully match the called genes, so a read error is possible. The chain has TRBV7-2 and TRBJ2-2; possibly TRBD2 for D (6 bases). The CDR3 sequence is 14 residues long. Germline CDR1 and CDR2: SGHTA and FQGNSA. Here the CDR3 reads CASSLIRQFGGLFF. CDR3 DNA sequence: TGTGCCAGCAGCTTAATCCGACAGTTCGGGGGGCTGTTTTTT.

The chain is built from TRBV4-1 and TRBJ2-5; D unclear. Germline lookup yields CDR1 MGHRA and CDR2 YSYEKL. This CDR3 is 16 amino acids long. Trimming pared 0 bases from V and 5 bases from J, leaving 16 bases between. The CDR3 DNA follows: TGCGCCAGCAGCCAAGAGTCACGGTGGGGTAGGGAGACCCAGTACTTC. Amino acid sequence: CASSQESRWGRETQYF.

The chain is built from TRBV20-1 and TRBJ2-1, with D possibly TRBD2 on 5 matching bases. The CDR3 totals 11 residues. The germline CDR1 and CDR2 sequences are DFQATT and SNEGSKA (reference sequence). Trimming took 6 bases from V and 3 from J, leaving 6 bases between them. The CDR3 protein is CSALGYNEQFF. DNA of the CDR3: TGCAGTGCACTAGGCTACAATGAGCAGTTCTTC.

The chain couples TRBV5-1 to TRBJ1-1, with 9 nucleotides matching TRBD1. The germline V gene encodes CDR1 SGHRS and CDR2 YFSETQ. The CDR3 totals 15 residues. J lost 0 bases, V lost 3 bases, and 3 bases had no gene match. The DNA of the CDR3 is TGCGCCAGCAGCTCGGACAGGGGAGTGAACACTGAAGCTTTCTTT. Its translation: CASSSDRGVNTEAFF.

V is TRBV5-1 and J is TRBJ2-3; a possible D gene is TRBD1 (5 bases). This CDR3 contains 15 residues. The ends were cut back, 1 base at V and 5 bases at J, with 14 bases in the middle. The germline CDR1 and CDR2 sequences are SGHRS and YFSETQ. DNA of the CDR3: TGCGCCAGCAGCTTGATGGGGCAGGGTATAGATACGCAGTATTTT. Its translation: CASSLMGQGIDTQYF.

The V call is TRBV13, the J call TRBJ2-7; D unclear. This CDR3 has 14 amino acids. Deletions cut 5 bases from V and 4 bases from J, with 15 bases between. The germline V gene has CDR1 PRHDT and CDR2 FYEKMQ (reference sequence). As DNA, the CDR3 is TGTGCCAGCAGCCACCGGGCTTTGGGGTACGAGCAGTACTTC. Translated, it gives CASSHRALGYEQYF.

This chain uses TRBV5-4 with TRBJ2-7; TRBD1 matches 9 bases. The CDR3 has 15 amino acids. Germline lookup yields CDR1 SGHNT and CDR2 YYREEE (reference sequence). V trimming: 3 bases; J trimming: 3 bases; junction bases outside the gene matches: 7. The DNA for the CDR3 is TGTGCCAGCAGCTATGGAGGGACAGGGAGCTACGAGCAGTACTTC. It codes for CASSYGGTGSYEQYF.

V usage is TRBV27 and J usage is TRBJ2-1; D perhaps matches TRBD1 (6 bases). Germline loops: CDR1 MNHEY, CDR2 SMNVEV (reference sequence). The CDR3 loop spans 16 amino acids. The ends were cut back, 4 bases at V and 9 bases at J, with 22 bases in the middle. The CDR3 protein is CASSSLGQLRDGEQFF. In DNA form, the CDR3 reads TGTGCCAGCAGTTCCCTTGGACAGCTCCGCGATGGTGAGCAGTTCTTC.

The table lists this clone with many counts. Other DNA sequences in this specimen translate into the identical CDR3. The chain is built from TRBV2 and TRBJ1-5; weak D call: TRBD1 (6 bases). V lost 4 bases and J 0 bases, leaving 10 bases between the germline ends. The CDR3 runs to 15 residues. Germline CDR1 SNHLY, CDR2 FYNNEI. CDR3: CASSGRTDSNQPQHF. The CDR3 bases are TGTGCCAGCAGTGGCCGGACAGATAGCAATCAGCCCCAGCATTTT.

The V and J genes are TRBV18 and TRBJ2-7; 7 nucleotides align to TRBD1. Trimming removed 2 bases from V and 2 bases from J; junction bases left unmatched: 12. Per the germline V gene, CDR1 is KGHSH and CDR2 is LQKENI. The CDR3 consists of 17 residues. Here the CDR3 reads CASSPKAWTGGTYEQYF. The DNA for the CDR3 is TGTGCCAGCTCACCAAAGGCATGGACAGGCGGAACCTACGAGCAGTACTTC.

The CDR3 nucleotides are TGTGCCAGCAGTCAACTAGCGGGAGGCGCAGATACGCAGTATTTT. This codes for CASSQLAGGADTQYF. The V gene is TRBV28, the J gene TRBJ2-3; TRBD2 matches 12 bases. The CDR3 sequence is 15 residues long. Losses at the gene ends were 5 bases for V and 4 bases for J; bases not matched to a gene: 4. Per the germline V gene, CDR1 is MDHEN and CDR2 is SYDVKM.

The chain employs TRBV6-5 and TRBJ1-5, with TRBD1 matching 8 bases. The length of the CDR3 is 15 residues. V lost 4 bases and J lost 3; bases outside the gene matches: 5. Germline V gives CDR1 MNHEY, CDR2 SVGAGI. This chain's CDR3 is CASSSGQGYNQPQHF. The CDR3 coding sequence is TGTGCCAGCAGTTCCGGACAGGGTTACAATCAGCCCCAGCATTTT.

The CDR3 DNA follows: TGCAGCGTTGACCCCCGAGGGGGCGTGGGTTCGGAGACCCAGTACTTC. This translates into CSVDPRGGVGSETQYF. This sequence joins TRBV29-1 and TRBJ2-5; TRBD1 aligns across 7 bases. Trimming took 3 bases from V and 5 from J; bases not matched to a gene: 15. CDR1 SQVTM and CDR2 ANQGSEA come from the germline V gene. There are 16 residues in the CDR3.

The chain couples TRBV28 to TRBJ2-5; tentatively, D is TRBD2 (5 bases). The CDR3 consists of 14 residues. V was cut by 4 bases and J by 7 bases, with 16 bases left in between. The germline V gene has CDR1 MDHEN and CDR2 SYDVKM. The CDR3 loop is CASSSRLSAVTQYF. DNA of the CDR3: TGTGCCAGCAGTTCCCGACTAAGTGCAGTGACCCAGTACTTC.

The chain recombines TRBV7-8 with TRBJ2-7, with D possibly TRBD2 on 6 matching bases. The CDR3 extends over 14 amino acids. Trimming took off 5 bases at V and 7 bases at J, with 18 bases between the two ends. The germline gives CDR1 SGHVS, CDR2 FQNEAQ. Here the CDR3 reads CASSARDLGGEQYF. CDR3 bases: TGTGCCAGCAGCGCTCGGGACCTCGGAGGGGAGCAGTACTTC.

V is TRBV10-3 and J is TRBJ1-6, with D possibly TRBD1 on 6 matching bases. CDR1 is ENHRY and CDR2 is SYGVKD in the germline V gene. The CDR3 contains 14 residues. Trimming took 6 bases from V and 9 from J, leaving 15 bases between them. The CDR3, as DNA: TGTGCCATCAGCGAATCACAGGGCCCTTCACCCCTCCACTTT. Protein product: CAISESQGPSPLHF.

V and J are TRBV5-1 and TRBJ2-7, with 7 bases that match TRBD1. This CDR3 contains 13 residues. J lost 5 bases, V lost 4 bases, and 6 bases had no gene match. Germline CDR1 SGHRS, CDR2 YFSETQ. CDR3 nucleotide sequence: TGCGCCAGCAGCGCCGACAGGGTAAACGAGCAGTACTTC. Translation: CASSADRVNEQYF.

The chain carries TRBV6-5 and TRBJ1-3; the D gene is possibly TRBD1 (5 bases). The CDR3 consists of 14 residues. V was pared by 4 bases and J by 7 bases, with 14 bases between. Germline CDR1 is MNHEY and CDR2 is SVGAGI. The CDR3 nucleotides are TGTGCCAGCAGTTCAGGGATGAGGTGGAACACCATATATTTT. It specifies CASSSGMRWNTIYF.